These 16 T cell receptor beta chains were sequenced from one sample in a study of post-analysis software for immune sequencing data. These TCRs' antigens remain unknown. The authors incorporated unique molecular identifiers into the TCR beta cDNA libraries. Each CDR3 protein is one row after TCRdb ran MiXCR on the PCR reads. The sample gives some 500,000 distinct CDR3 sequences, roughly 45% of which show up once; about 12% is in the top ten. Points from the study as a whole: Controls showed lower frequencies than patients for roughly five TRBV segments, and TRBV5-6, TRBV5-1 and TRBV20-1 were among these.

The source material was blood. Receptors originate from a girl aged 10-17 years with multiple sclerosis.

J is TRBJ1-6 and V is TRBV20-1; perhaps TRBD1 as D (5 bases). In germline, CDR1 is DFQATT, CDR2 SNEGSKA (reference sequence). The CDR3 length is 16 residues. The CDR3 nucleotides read TGCAGCTCGGGACGCGGGGGGAATCCGCCCAATTCACCCCTCCACTTT. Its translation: CSSGRGGNPPNSPLHF.

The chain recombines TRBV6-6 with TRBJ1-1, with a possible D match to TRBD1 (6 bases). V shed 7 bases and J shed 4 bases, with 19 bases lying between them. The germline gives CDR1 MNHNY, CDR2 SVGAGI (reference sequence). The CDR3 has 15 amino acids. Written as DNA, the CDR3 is TGTGCCAGCACTATAGGGTTGAGGGGGAGCACTGAAGCTTTCTTT. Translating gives CASTIGLRGSTEAFF.

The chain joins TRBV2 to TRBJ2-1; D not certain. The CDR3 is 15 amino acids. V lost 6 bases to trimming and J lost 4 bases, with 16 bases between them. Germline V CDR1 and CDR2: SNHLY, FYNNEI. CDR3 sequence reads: CASRETSSDYNEQFF. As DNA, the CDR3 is TGTGCCAGCAGGGAGACGAGTTCCGATTACAATGAGCAGTTCTTC.

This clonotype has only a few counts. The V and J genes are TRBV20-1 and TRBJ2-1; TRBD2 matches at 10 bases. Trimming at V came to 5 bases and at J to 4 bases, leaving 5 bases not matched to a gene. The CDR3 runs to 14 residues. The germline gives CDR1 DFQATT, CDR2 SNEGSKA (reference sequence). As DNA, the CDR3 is TGCAGTGCTCATAAGCGGGAGGGGTACAATGAGCAGTTCTTC. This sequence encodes CSAHKREGYNEQFF.

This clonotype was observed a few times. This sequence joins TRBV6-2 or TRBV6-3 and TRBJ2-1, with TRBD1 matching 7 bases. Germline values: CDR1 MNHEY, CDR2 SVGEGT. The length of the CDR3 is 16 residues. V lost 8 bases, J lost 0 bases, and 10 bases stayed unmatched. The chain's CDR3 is CASCDRDLSSYNEQFF. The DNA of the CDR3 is TGTGCCAGCTGTGACAGGGACCTGAGCTCCTACAATGAGCAGTTCTTC.

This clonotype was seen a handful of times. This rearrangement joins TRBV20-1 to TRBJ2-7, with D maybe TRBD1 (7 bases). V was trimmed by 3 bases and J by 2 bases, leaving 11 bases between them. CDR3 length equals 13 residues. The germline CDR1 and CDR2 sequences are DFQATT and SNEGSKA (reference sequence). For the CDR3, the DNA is TGCAGTGCTAGCCGCGGGACAGCCTACGAGCAGTACTTC. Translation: CSASRGTAYEQYF.

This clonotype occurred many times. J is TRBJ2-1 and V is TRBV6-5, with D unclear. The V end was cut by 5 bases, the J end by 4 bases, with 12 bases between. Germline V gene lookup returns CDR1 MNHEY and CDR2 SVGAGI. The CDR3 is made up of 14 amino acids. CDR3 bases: TGTGCCAGCAGTACCTCTCGACGTTACAATGAGCAGTTCTTC. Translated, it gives CASSTSRRYNEQFF.

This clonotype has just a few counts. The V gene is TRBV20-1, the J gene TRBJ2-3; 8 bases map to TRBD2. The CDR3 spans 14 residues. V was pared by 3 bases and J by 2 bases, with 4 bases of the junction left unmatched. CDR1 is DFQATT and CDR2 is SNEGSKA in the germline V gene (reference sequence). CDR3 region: CSARDSGITDTQYF. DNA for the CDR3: TGCAGTGCTAGGGATAGCGGGATCACAGATACGCAGTATTTT.

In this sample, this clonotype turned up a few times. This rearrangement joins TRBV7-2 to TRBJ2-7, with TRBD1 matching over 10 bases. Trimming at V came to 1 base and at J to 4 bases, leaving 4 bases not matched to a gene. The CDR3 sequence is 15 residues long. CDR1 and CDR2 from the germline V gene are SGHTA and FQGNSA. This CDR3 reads CASSLVGQGNYEQYF. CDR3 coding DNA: TGTGCCAGCAGCTTAGTGGGACAGGGGAATTACGAGCAGTACTTC.

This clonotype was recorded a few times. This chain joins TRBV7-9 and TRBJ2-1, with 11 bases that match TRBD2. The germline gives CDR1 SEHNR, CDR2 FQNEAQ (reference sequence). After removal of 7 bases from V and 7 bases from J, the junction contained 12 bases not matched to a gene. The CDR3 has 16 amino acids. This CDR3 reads CASNPRRASGRNEQFF. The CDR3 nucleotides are TGTGCCAGCAACCCACGGAGGGCTAGCGGGAGGAATGAGCAGTTCTTC.

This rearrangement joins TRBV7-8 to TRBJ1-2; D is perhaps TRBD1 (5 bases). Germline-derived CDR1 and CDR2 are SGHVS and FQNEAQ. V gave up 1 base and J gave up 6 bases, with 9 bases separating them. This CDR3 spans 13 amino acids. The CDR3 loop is CASSLGQSNGYTF. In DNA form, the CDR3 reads TGTGCCAGCAGCTTAGGACAGTCCAATGGCTACACCTTC.

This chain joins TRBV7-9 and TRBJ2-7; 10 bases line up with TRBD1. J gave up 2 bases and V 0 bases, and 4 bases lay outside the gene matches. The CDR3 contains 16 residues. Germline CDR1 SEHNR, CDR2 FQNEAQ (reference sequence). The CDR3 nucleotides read TGTGCCAGCAGCTTAGCTTTGGGACAGGGGACCTACGAGCAGTACTTC. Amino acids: CASSLALGQGTYEQYF.

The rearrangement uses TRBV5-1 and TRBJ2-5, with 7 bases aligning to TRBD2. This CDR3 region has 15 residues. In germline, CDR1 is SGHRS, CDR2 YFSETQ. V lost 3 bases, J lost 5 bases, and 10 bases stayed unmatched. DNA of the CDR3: TGCGCCAGCAGCTGGATTGCGGGAGAGGGGGAGACCCAGTACTTC. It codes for CASSWIAGEGETQYF.

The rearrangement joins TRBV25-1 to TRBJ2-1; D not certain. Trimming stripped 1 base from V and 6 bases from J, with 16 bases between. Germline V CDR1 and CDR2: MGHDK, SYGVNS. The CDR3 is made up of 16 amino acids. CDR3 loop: CASSESGVFPRNEQFF. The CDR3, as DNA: TGTGCCAGCAGTGAATCGGGCGTTTTCCCTCGCAATGAGCAGTTCTTC. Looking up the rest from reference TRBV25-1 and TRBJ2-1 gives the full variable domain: EADIYQTPRYLVIGTGKKITLECSQTMGHDKMYWYQQDPGMELHLIHYSYGVNSTEKGDLSSESTVSRIRTEHFPLTLESARPSHTSQYLCASSESGVFPRNEQFFGPGTRLTVL.

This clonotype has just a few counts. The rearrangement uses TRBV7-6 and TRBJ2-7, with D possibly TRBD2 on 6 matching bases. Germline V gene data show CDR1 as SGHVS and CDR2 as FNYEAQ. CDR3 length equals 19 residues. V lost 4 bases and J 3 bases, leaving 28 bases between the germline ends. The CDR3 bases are TGTGCCAGCAGCTATTTATTCGGGGGTCAGGGATATCCCAGCTACGAGCAGTACTTC. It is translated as CASSYLFGGQGYPSYEQYF.

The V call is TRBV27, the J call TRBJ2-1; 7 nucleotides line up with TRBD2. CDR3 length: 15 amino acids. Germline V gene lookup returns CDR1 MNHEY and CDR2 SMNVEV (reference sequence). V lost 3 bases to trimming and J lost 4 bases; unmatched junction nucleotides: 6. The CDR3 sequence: CASSFGGYSYNEQFF. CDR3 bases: TGTGCCAGCAGTTTCGGGGGGTATTCTTACAATGAGCAGTTCTTC.